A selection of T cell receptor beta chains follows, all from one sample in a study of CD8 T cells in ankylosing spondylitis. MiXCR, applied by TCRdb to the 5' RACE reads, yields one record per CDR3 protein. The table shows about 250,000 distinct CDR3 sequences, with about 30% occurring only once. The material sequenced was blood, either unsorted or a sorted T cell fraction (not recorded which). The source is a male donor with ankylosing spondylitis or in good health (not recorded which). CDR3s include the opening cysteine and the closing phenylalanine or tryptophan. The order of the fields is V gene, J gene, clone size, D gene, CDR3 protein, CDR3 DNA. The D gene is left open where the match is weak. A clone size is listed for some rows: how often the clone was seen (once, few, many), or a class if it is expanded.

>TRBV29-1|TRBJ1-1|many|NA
CSGWGTEAFF
TGCAGCGGGTGGGGCACTGAAGCTTTCTTT
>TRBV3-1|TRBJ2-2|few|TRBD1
CASSFRQGLTGELFF
TGTGCCAGCAGCTTCCGACAGGGGTTAACCGGGGAGCTGTTTTTT
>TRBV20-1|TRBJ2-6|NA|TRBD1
CSARILGTGSGANVLTF
TGCAGTGCTAGAATCTTGGGGACAGGCTCTGGGGCCAACGTCCTGACTTTC
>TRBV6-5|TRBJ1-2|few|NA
CASRSAFGYTF
TGTGCCAGCAGGTCGGCCTTTGGCTACACCTTC
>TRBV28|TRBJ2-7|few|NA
CASRTSYEQYF
TGTGCCAGCAGGACATCCTACGAGCAGTACTTC
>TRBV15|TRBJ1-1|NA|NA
CATSRGDSNTEAFF
TGTGCCACCAGCAGAGGTGACAGTAACACTGAAGCTTTCTTT
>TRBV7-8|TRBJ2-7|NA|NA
CASSLVSGNYEQYF
TGTGCCAGCAGCTTAGTATCAGGCAACTACGAGCAGTACTTC
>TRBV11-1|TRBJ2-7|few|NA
CASSLDGPTYEQYF
TGTGCCAGCAGCTTAGACGGGCCGACCTACGAGCAGTACTTC
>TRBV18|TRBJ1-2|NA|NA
CASSPIGGQDGYTF
TGTGCCAGCTCACCTATCGGGGGGCAGGATGGCTACACCTTC
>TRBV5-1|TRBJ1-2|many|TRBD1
CASRPGQGRYGYTF
TGCGCCAGCAGGCCGGGACAGGGTCGCTATGGCTACACCTTC
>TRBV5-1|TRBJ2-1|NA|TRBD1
CASSLQGASYNEQFF
TGCGCCAGCAGCCTTCAGGGGGCCTCCTACAATGAGCAGTTCTTC
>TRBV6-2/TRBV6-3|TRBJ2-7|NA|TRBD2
CASKGPSGGLSSYEQYF
TGTGCCAGCAAGGGGCCTAGCGGGGGGCTTTCCTCCTACGAGCAGTACTTC
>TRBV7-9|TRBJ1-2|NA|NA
CASSLLPTGIYGYTF
TGTGCCAGCAGCTTACTCCCTACAGGAATTTATGGCTACACCTTC
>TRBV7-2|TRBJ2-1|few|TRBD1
CASSPHRGRDEQFF
TGTGCCAGCAGCCCGCACAGGGGCAGGGATGAGCAGTTCTTC
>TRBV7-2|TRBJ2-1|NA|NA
CASRSRSYNEQFF
TGTGCCAGCAGGTCCAGGTCCTACAATGAGCAGTTCTTC
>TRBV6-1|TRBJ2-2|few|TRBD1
CATRTGGSGELFF
TGTGCCACCCGGACAGGAGGTTCCGGGGAGCTGTTTTTT
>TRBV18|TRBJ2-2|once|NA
CASSPGHRNTGELFF
TGTGCCAGCTCACCGGGACACCGTAACACCGGGGAGCTGTTTTTT
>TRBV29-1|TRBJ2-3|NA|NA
CSVRGGDTQYF
TGCAGCGTTCGGGGCGGGGATACGCAGTATTTT
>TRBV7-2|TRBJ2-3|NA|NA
CASSLDPSTDTQYF
TGTGCCAGCAGCTTGGACCCGAGCACAGATACGCAGTATTTT
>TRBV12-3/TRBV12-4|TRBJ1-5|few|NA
CASSLWEDQPQHF
TGTGCCAGCAGTTTGTGGGAAGATCAGCCCCAGCATTTT
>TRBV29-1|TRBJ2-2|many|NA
CSVKSGTTNTGELFF
TGCAGCGTCAAATCCGGGACAACGAACACCGGGGAGCTGTTTTTT
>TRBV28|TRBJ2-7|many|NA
CASSLGRGEQYF
TGTGCCAGCAGTTTGGGTAGGGGCGAGCAGTACTTC
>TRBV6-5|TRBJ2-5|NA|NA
CASSYYIQETQYF
TGTGCCAGCAGTTACTACATCCAAGAGACCCAGTACTTC
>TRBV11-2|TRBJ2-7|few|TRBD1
CASSLSRDRRYEQYF
TGTGCCAGCAGCTTAAGTAGGGACAGGAGATACGAGCAGTACTTC
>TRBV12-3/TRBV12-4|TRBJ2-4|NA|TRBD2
CASSLGRGDIQYF
TGTGCCAGCAGCCTCGGCCGGGGGGACATTCAGTACTTC
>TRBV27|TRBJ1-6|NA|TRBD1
CASRTGQGLSPLHF
TGTGCCAGCAGAACAGGACAGGGGCTCTCACCCCTCCACTTT
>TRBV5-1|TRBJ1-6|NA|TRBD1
CASSLTGQGGPLHF
TGCGCCAGCAGCTTGACGGGACAGGGGGGACCCCTCCACTTT
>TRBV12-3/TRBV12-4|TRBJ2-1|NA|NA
CASSLEGWNEQFF
TGTGCCAGCAGTTTGGAGGGGTGGAATGAGCAGTTCTTC
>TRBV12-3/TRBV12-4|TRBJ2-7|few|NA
CASSLGDWAYEQYF
TGTGCCAGCAGTTTAGGAGACTGGGCCTACGAGCAGTACTTC
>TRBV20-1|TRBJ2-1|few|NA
CSAREGTSYNEQFF
TGCAGTGCTAGAGAGGGCACCTCCTACAATGAGCAGTTCTTC
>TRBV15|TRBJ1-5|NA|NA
CATSRTGWQPQHF
TGTGCCACCAGCAGGACAGGATGGCAGCCCCAGCATTTT
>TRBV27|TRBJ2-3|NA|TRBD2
CASSFLASGGSTDTQYF
TGTGCCAGCAGTTTCCTGGCTAGCGGGGGGAGCACAGATACGCAGTATTTT
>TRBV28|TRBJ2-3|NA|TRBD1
CASSFLDRGINTDTQYF
TGTGCCAGCAGTTTCCTGGACAGGGGGATCAACACAGATACGCAGTATTTT
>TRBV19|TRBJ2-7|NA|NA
CASSPRGSEQYF
TGTGCCAGTAGTCCCCGGGGGAGCGAGCAGTACTTC
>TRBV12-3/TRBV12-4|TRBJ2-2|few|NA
CASSPRPYTGELFF
TGTGCCAGCAGTCCTAGACCCTACACCGGGGAGCTGTTTTTT
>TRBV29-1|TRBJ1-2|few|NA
CSVGLGNYGYTF
TGCAGCGTTGGATTAGGGAACTATGGCTACACCTTC
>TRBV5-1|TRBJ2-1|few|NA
CASAINNEQFF
TGCGCCAGCGCCATCAATAATGAGCAGTTCTTC
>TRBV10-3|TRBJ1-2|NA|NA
CAISESPDSVPNYGYTF
TGTGCCATCAGTGAGAGTCCGGACAGTGTTCCTAACTATGGCTACACCTTC
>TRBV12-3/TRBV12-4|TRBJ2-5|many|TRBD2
CASSWGGRETQYF
TGTGCCAGCAGTTGGGGGGGTCGGGAGACCCAGTACTTC
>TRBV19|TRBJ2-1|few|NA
CASSAWDFVSYNEQFF
TGTGCCAGTTCGGCTTGGGACTTCGTCTCCTACAATGAGCAGTTCTTC
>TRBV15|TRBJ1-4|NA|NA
CATSVEGGGTNEKLFF
TGTGCCACCAGCGTCGAAGGTGGAGGGACTAATGAAAAACTGTTTTTT
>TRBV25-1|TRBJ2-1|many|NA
CASSRGNEQFF
TGTGCCAGCAGCCGAGGGAATGAGCAGTTCTTC
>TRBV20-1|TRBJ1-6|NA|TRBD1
CSSRRQGATHNSPLHF
TGCAGCTCCAGACGACAGGGGGCGACGCATAATTCACCCCTCCACTTT